Listed here are 5 T cell receptor beta chains from one sample, sequenced in a study of blood T cell repertoires in COVID-19 (dated by TCRdb to 2020 to 2021). Preparation of the library involved the immunoSEQ multiplex PCR assay. The table was pulled from immuneACCESS by TCRdb, which kept in-frame rearrangements only. Such tables lose some clones; where checked, under half of the loss comes from unresolved V genes, and the rest has no known cause. This sample gives approximately 250,000 clones in total; over 80% of them show up just once. The ten top clones hold around 5.5% of the sample. The specimen was peripheral blood. These receptor sequences come from a human donor in a cohort sampled during active COVID-19.

The chain employs TRBV9 and TRBJ2-2, with TRBD1 identical over 8 bases. CDR3 length: 14 residues. Germline loops: CDR1 SGDLS, CDR2 YYNGEE. The trim removed 4 bases at V and 6 bases at J, leaving 5 bases unmatched. The CDR3 nucleotides read TGTGCCAGCAGCAGGACAGGGCAATCCGGGGAGCTGTTTTTT. It encodes CASSRTGQSGELFF.

V is TRBV10-3 and J is TRBJ1-2; D may be TRBD1 (5 bases). This CDR3 is built from 15 residues. The germline V and J ends were trimmed by 0 bases and 6 bases, with 14 bases remaining between them. Germline-derived CDR1 and CDR2 are ENHRY and SYGVKD. CDR3 bases: TGTGCCATCAGTGAGTCAAGTGGAATAGGGGATGGCTACACCTTC. This encodes CAISESSGIGDGYTF.

Written as DNA, the CDR3 is TGTGCCTGGGTCGGGACTCAGCGAACAACTAATGAAAAACTGTTTTTT. Translating it yields CAWVGTQRTTNEKLFF. V and J are TRBV30 and TRBJ1-4, with a tentative D call TRBD1 (5 bases). This CDR3 has 16 amino acids. V lost 5 bases to trimming and J lost 0 bases, with 16 bases between them. Germline V gene data show CDR1 as GTSNPN and CDR2 as SVGIG (reference sequence).

The V and J genes are TRBV5-1 and TRBJ2-7, with TRBD1 identical over 10 bases. CDR1 and CDR2 from the germline V gene are SGHRS and YFSETQ. The CDR3 contains 14 residues. V lost 2 bases, J lost 6 bases, and 5 bases stayed unmatched. CDR3 loop: CASSLGTGVGEQYF. The CDR3 nucleotides read TGCGCCAGCAGCTTAGGGACAGGGGTGGGCGAGCAGTACTTC. The whole variable domain, filled in from reference TRBV5-1 and TRBJ2-7, reads KAGVTQTPRYLIKTRGQQVTLSCSPISGHRSVSWYQQTPGQGLQFLFEYFSETQRNKGNFPGRFSGRQFSNSRSEMNVSTLELGDSALYLCASSLGTGVGEQYFGPGTRLTVT.

This clone appeared a few times. The J gene is TRBJ2-5, the V gene TRBV11-2, with D perhaps TRBD1 (6 bases). The germline V and J ends were trimmed by 0 bases and 7 bases, with 12 bases remaining between them. CDR1 SGHAT and CDR2 FQNNGV come from the germline V gene. The length of the CDR3 is 14 residues. This CDR3 reads CASSLDRGKGTQYF. For the CDR3, the DNA is TGTGCCAGCAGCTTAGATAGGGGGAAGGGGACCCAGTACTTC.